This entry concerns a single T cell receptor (beta chain). A read error is likely, as this CDR3 ends without the conserved phenylalanine or tryptophan. Listed TCR primers and previously described methods were used for bulk TCR libraries. One entry per CDR3 protein results from TCRdb running MiXCR on the PCR reads. Among some 91,000 distinct CDR3 sequences listed, about 24% were seen once. The data belong to a study of molecular identifiers for immune sequencing clone quantification. Study as a whole: Replicate experiments took RNA from around 20,000 or 100,000 naive CD8 cells, divided it five ways and sequenced four.

The CDR3 is made up of 15 amino acids. Per the germline V gene, CDR1 is MDHEN and CDR2 is SYDVKM. RNA fractions of 10%, 30% or 50% and roughly 18,000 to 1,000,000 sorted cells were the source of naive CD8 libraries. Sequenced material: naive CD8+ T cells from blood, with Jurkat cell RNA spiked in. The subset here: FACS-sorted CD8+CD4-CCR7+CD45RA+ naive T cells. This chain uses TRBV28 with TRBJ2-1; D ambiguous. The sequence derives from a human donor in good health. Some libraries in this study had Jurkat cell RNA spiked in. The CDR3 DNA follows: TGTCCCACCACCCCCAGACACTCCTCCTACAATCACCAGTTCTCC. It codes for CPTTPRHSSYNHQFS.